A single sample gave rise to the 14 T cell receptor beta chains below, sequenced in a study of PD-1 blockade in classical Hodgkin lymphoma. The repertoire was sequenced with immunoSEQ multiplex PCR; TCRdb's copy has only in-frame clones and lacks some. Here the sample spans 14,000 or so clones, roughly 86% being singletons. Relapse after autologous stem cell transplantation occurred in every patient, and brentuximab vedotin exposure varied. The sequencing used peripheral blood mononuclear cells (PBMCs), collected at baseline. These receptors were collected from a human donor with classical Hodgkin lymphoma.

DNA of the CDR3: TGTGCCACCAGCAGAGTCAGGGTGACCGGGGAGCTGTTTTTT. Residues: CATSRVRVTGELFF. The chain combines TRBV15 with TRBJ2-2; a possible D gene is TRBD1 (5 bases). The V end lost 1 base, the J end lost 5 bases, and 8 bases lay between the germline ends. The germline CDR1 and CDR2 sequences are LNHNV and YYDKDF (reference sequence). The CDR3 runs 14 residues.

This rearrangement joins TRBV29-1 to TRBJ1-2; TRBD1 is a possible D gene (5 bases). Germline CDR1 and CDR2: SQVTM and ANQGSEA. CDR3 size: 14 residues. Deletions cut 4 bases from V and 5 bases from J, with 17 bases between. The CDR3 DNA reads as TGCAGCGTTGGGGCGGGGGGGGTTGGTTATGGCTACACCTTC. Translation gives CSVGAGGVGYGYTF.

The rearrangement joins TRBV5-1 to TRBJ2-2; D gene uncertain. The V gene's germline CDR1 is SGHRS and CDR2 YFSETQ. Trimming took 3 bases from V and 2 from J, leaving 8 bases between them. This CDR3 spans 14 amino acids. CDR3 DNA: TGCGCCAGCAGCTCCTCAAGCAACACCGGGGAGCTGTTTTTT. This translates into CASSSSSNTGELFF.

This chain joins TRBV7-8 and TRBJ2-1; D possibly corresponds to TRBD1 (5 bases). V was clipped by 1 base and J by 7 bases, with 14 bases between them. From germline, CDR1 is SGHVS and CDR2 FQNEAQ. CDR3 length: 15 amino acids. The CDR3 reads CASSLVGRDGNEQFF. The CDR3 nucleotides read TGTGCCAGCAGCTTAGTTGGCAGGGATGGTAATGAGCAGTTCTTC.

The chain carries TRBV11-2 and TRBJ2-7, with a tentative D call TRBD2 (5 bases). Germline assignment: CDR1 SGHAT and CDR2 FQNNGV. The ends were cut back, 5 bases at V and 5 bases at J, with 16 bases in the middle. This CDR3 has 14 residues. The CDR3 loop reads CASSRTGNLNEQYF. CDR3 DNA: TGTGCCAGCAGCCGGACGGGGAACTTGAACGAGCAGTACTTC.

CDR3 in amino acids: CASSFGQGVDQPQHF. The CDR3 nucleotides are TGTGCCAGCAGCTTTGGACAGGGGGTGGATCAGCCCCAGCATTTT. V usage is TRBV5-4 and J usage is TRBJ1-5; 10 positions agree with TRBD1. V shed 2 bases and J 5 bases; nucleotides not matched to a gene: 4. The length of the CDR3 is 15 residues. In germline, CDR1 is SGHNT, CDR2 YYREEE (reference sequence).

V gene TRBV7-7 combines with J gene TRBJ2-6, with unresolved D. The V end lost 5 bases, the J end lost 5 bases, and 10 bases lay between the germline ends. Looked up from germline, CDR1 is SSHAT and CDR2 is FNYEAQ (reference sequence). The CDR3 totals 14 residues. The CDR3 sequence is CASSPQSRANVLTF. In DNA form, the CDR3 reads TGTGCCAGCAGCCCCCAAAGTCGGGCCAACGTCCTGACTTTC.

The V call is TRBV28, the J call TRBJ2-3; D may correspond to TRBD1 or TRBD2 (5 bases each). This CDR3 comprises 16 residues. CDR1 MDHEN and CDR2 SYDVKM come from the germline V gene. V gave up 4 bases and J gave up 2 bases, with 16 bases separating them. Written as DNA, the CDR3 is TGTGCCAGCAGTTCTCAATCGCCGGGGCTCACAGATACGCAGTATTTT. Translation: CASSSQSPGLTDTQYF.

J is TRBJ1-2 and V is TRBV11-2; D gene uncertain. CDR3 size: 15 residues. Germline V lookup: CDR1 SGHAT, CDR2 FQNNGV. Trimming left V 0 bases short and J 5 bases short, with 13 bases between. The CDR3 loop reads CASSLEPHPLYGYTF. CDR3 in DNA: TGTGCCAGCAGCTTAGAGCCCCACCCCCTTTATGGCTACACCTTC. Full variable domain (remainder filled in from reference TRBV11-2 and TRBJ1-2): EAGVAQSPRYKIIEKRQSVAFWCNPISGHATLYWYQQILGQGPKLLIQFQNNGVVDDSQLPKDRFSAERLKGVDSTLKIQPAKLEDSAVYLCASSLEPHPLYGYTFGSGTRLTVV.

This chain joins TRBV28 and TRBJ2-7; D possibly corresponds to TRBD2 (5 bases). The CDR3 is 16 residues long. Between the trimmed V and J ends, which lost 5 bases and 1 base, there was a span of 18 bases. Germline V gene data show CDR1 as MDHEN and CDR2 as SYDVKM. CDR3 bases: TGTGCCAGCAGTCCCCTAGAGGTAGCGATTTCCTACGAGCAGTACTTC. Encoded protein: CASSPLEVAISYEQYF.

This chain joins TRBV21-1 and TRBJ2-7; the listed D gene, TRBD2, was not tested against the DNA. TRBV21-1 is deemed a pseudogene. The CDR3 is 16 amino acids. CDR3 sequence: CASSKVLAGRGYEQYF. As DNA, the CDR3 is TGTGCCAGCAGCAAAGTATTGGCAGGGAGGGGCTACGAGCAGTACTTC.

The chain is built from TRBV7-2 and TRBJ1-2; D ambiguous. The CDR3 consists of 13 residues. The V end was cut by 2 bases, the J end by 0 bases, with 4 bases between. Germline-derived CDR1 and CDR2 are SGHTA and FQGNSA. The CDR3 region has the DNA TGTGCCAGCAGCTTAACAGCTAACTATGGCTACACCTTC. Translation gives CASSLTANYGYTF.

This chain connects TRBV6-6 to TRBJ2-3; no firm D call. Trimming removed 8 bases at V and 6 bases at J, with 15 bases between. Germline assignment: CDR1 MNHNY and CDR2 SVGAGI (reference sequence). The CDR3 has 13 amino acids. The CDR3 spells CASARRVVDTQYF. The DNA for the CDR3 is TGTGCCAGCGCCCGACGGGTGGTTGATACGCAGTATTTT.

By sample fraction, this clone is medium-sized. V usage is TRBV6-1 and J usage is TRBJ1-1; 7 bases are a match to TRBD1. V was clipped by 7 bases and J by 4 bases; unmatched bases: 12. Germline values: CDR1 MNHNS, CDR2 SASEGT. This CDR3 comprises 15 residues. The DNA of the CDR3 is TGTGCCAGCACTACCTGGACAGGTCGGAGCACTGAAGCTTTCTTT. It encodes CASTTWTGRSTEAFF.